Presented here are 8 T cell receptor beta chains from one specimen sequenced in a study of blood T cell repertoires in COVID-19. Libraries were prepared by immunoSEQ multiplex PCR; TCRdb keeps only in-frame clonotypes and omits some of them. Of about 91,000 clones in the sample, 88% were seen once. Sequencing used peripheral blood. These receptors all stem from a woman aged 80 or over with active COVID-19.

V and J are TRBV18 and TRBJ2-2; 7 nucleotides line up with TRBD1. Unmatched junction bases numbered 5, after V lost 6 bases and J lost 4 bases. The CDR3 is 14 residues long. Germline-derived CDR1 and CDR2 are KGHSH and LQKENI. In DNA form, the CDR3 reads TGTGCCAGCTCTCAACAGGGGATCACCGGGGAGCTGTTTTTT. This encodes CASSQQGITGELFF.

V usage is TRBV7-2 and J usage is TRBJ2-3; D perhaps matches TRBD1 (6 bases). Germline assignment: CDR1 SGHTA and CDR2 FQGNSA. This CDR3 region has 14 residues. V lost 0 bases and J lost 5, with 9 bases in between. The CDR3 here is CASSLALGGDTQYF. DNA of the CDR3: TGTGCCAGCAGCTTAGCCTTAGGGGGAGATACGCAGTATTTT.

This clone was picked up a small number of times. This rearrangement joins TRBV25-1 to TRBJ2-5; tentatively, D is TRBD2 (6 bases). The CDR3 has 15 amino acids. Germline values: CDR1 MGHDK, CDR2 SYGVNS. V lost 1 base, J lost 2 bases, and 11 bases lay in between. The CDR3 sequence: CASSEWISGQETQYF. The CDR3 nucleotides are TGTGCCAGCAGTGAATGGATTAGCGGTCAAGAGACCCAGTACTTC. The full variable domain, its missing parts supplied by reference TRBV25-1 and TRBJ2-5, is EADIYQTPRYLVIGTGKKITLECSQTMGHDKMYWYQQDPGMELHLIHYSYGVNSTEKGDLSSESTVSRIRTEHFPLTLESARPSHTSQYLCASSEWISGQETQYFGPGTRLLVL.

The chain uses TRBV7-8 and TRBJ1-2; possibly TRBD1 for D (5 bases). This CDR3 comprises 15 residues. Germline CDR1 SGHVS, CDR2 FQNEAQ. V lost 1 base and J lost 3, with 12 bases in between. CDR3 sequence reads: CASSLVTGVDYGYTF. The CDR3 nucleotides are TGTGCCAGCAGCTTAGTGACGGGGGTCGACTATGGCTACACCTTC.

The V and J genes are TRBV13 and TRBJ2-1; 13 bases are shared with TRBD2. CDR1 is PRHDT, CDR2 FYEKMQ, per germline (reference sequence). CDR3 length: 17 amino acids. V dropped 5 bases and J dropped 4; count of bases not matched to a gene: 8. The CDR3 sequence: CASSLGLAGASYNEQFF. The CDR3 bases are TGTGCCAGCAGCCTCGGACTAGCGGGAGCATCGTACAATGAGCAGTTCTTC.

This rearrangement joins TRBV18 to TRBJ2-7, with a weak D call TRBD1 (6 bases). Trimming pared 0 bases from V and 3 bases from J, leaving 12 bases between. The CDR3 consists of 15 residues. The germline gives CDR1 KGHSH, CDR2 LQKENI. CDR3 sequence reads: CASSPPGHGVYEQYF. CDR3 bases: TGTGCCAGCTCACCACCGGGACACGGAGTCTACGAGCAGTACTTC.

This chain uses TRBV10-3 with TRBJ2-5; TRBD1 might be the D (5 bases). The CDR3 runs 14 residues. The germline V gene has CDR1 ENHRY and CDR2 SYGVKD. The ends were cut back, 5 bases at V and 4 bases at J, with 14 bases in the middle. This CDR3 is CAISPQGSSETQYF. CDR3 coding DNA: TGTGCCATCAGTCCCCAGGGCTCCTCAGAGACCCAGTACTTC.

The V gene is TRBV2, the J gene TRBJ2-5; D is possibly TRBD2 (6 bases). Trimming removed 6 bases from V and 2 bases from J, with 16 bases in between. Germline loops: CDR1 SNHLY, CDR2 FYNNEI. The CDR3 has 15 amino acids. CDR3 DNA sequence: TGTGCCAGCAGAGTAAGGAGGGGCTGGCAAGAGACCCAGTACTTC. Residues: CASRVRRGWQETQYF.